These 27 T cell receptor beta chains were all obtained from the same sample, sequenced in a study of identifying expanded T cells in peripheral blood. The data were produced by immunoSEQ multiplex PCR, yet TCRdb's version contains in-frame clones alone and is incomplete. Seen here are some 75,000 clones, 90% observed once, and the top ten hold under 3.5%. The sequenced sample was blood. These receptors all stem from a person aged 18-70 years in good health.

In its sample, this clone was seen once. The chain uses TRBV7-2 and TRBJ1-2; 8 bases agree with TRBD1. The germline CDR1 and CDR2 sequences are SGHTA and FQGNSA. The CDR3 spans 16 residues. V was clipped by 1 base and J by 8 bases; unmatched bases: 12. The CDR3 sequence is CASSLGAGGAHGGYTF. As DNA, the CDR3 is TGTGCCAGCAGCTTAGGGGCAGGGGGCGCCCATGGGGGCTACACCTTC.

The J gene is TRBJ2-5, the V gene TRBV12-2; the table's TRBD2 call for D was not verified on the DNA. TRBV12-2 is a pseudogene locus. The CDR3 runs 14 residues. For the CDR3, the DNA is TGTGCAAGTCCCCTAAAGCGGGGAGGAGAGACCCAGTACTTC. It yields the protein CASPLKRGGETQYF.

The rearrangement links TRBV4-3 to TRBJ2-2, with 7 bases identical to TRBD2. The CDR3 is made up of 15 amino acids. V was pared by 3 bases and J by 4 bases, with 5 bases of the junction left unmatched. CDR1 is LGHNA, CDR2 YSLEER, per germline. CDR3 residues: CASSQGPGGTGELFF. The CDR3 nucleotides read TGCGCCAGCAGCCAGGGACCGGGGGGCACCGGGGAGCTGTTTTTT.

The gene calls are TRBV6-5 and TRBJ2-7; D remains ambiguous. The V and J ends lost 6 bases and 3 bases respectively, with 9 bases between them. Germline V gene data show CDR1 as MNHEY and CDR2 as SVGAGI. This CDR3 comprises 12 residues. The CDR3 loop reads CASSPDFYEQYF. The CDR3 DNA follows: TGTGCCAGCAGCCCCGACTTCTACGAGCAGTACTTC.

V and J are TRBV5-4 and TRBJ1-2; a possible D gene is TRBD1 (5 bases). The V end lost 0 bases, the J end lost 4 bases, and 13 bases lay between the germline ends. Germline CDR1 is SGHNT and CDR2 is YYREEE (reference sequence). This CDR3 comprises 15 residues. CDR3 DNA: TGTGCCAGCAGCTTGGGGGAGGGGCTCCGCTATGGCTACACCTTC. As protein: CASSLGEGLRYGYTF.

A single count supports this clone. The V gene is TRBV7-9, the J gene TRBJ1-2; no clear D. Trimming stripped 1 base from V and 5 bases from J, with 5 bases between. CDR1 and CDR2 (germline): SEHNR, FQNEAQ (reference sequence). The CDR3 consists of 12 residues. CDR3 in amino acids: CASSLVEYGYTF. The CDR3 DNA follows: TGTGCCAGCAGCTTAGTAGAATATGGCTACACCTTC.

The rearrangement joins TRBV30 to TRBJ2-5, with D tentatively TRBD1 (5 bases). V was cut by 2 bases and J by 0 bases, with 7 bases left in between. CDR3 length equals 13 residues. Looked up from germline, CDR1 is GTSNPN and CDR2 is SVGIG (reference sequence). DNA of the CDR3: TGTGCCTGGAGTACAGGCCACCAAGAGACCCAGTACTTC. Translation gives CAWSTGHQETQYF.

The chain carries TRBV10-1 and TRBJ2-4; D perhaps matches TRBD1 (6 bases). The germline V gene has CDR1 WNHNN and CDR2 SYGVQD (reference sequence). V was trimmed by 6 bases and J by 0 bases, leaving 9 bases between them. This CDR3 spans 14 amino acids. The CDR3 spells CASSEGVAKNIQYF. The DNA of the CDR3 is TGCGCCAGCAGCGAGGGGGTAGCCAAAAACATTCAGTACTTC.

The chain joins TRBV19 to TRBJ2-7, with D maybe TRBD2 (5 bases). This CDR3 contains 15 residues. Germline V gene sequence: CDR1 LNHDA, CDR2 SQIVND (reference sequence). V lost 5 bases, J lost 3 bases, and 17 bases lay in between. The CDR3 DNA reads TGTGCCAGTAGTTCAGCTCAGGACGGACTCTACGAGCAGTACTTC. Protein product: CASSSAQDGLYEQYF. Combining the CDR3 with reference TRBV19 and TRBJ2-7 gives the whole variable domain DGGITQSPKYLFRKEGQNVTLSCEQNLNHDAMYWYRQDPGQGLRLIYYSQIVNDFQKGDIAEGYSVSREKKESFPLTVTSAQKNPTAFYLCASSSAQDGLYEQYFGPGTRLTVT.

V and J are TRBV6-5 and TRBJ1-2; D possibly corresponds to TRBD1 (5 bases). Germline CDR1 MNHEY, CDR2 SVGAGI. The CDR3 consists of 15 residues. V lost 1 base and J 2 bases, leaving 11 bases between the germline ends. CDR3 region: CASSYLDSPNYGYTF. The CDR3 DNA sequence: TGTGCCAGCAGTTACTTAGACAGTCCGAACTATGGCTACACCTTC.

This chain links TRBV7-6 with TRBJ2-5, with TRBD2 identical over 7 bases. The CDR3 runs to 19 residues. The trim removed 3 bases at V and 4 bases at J, leaving 20 bases unmatched. Germline V gives CDR1 SGHVS, CDR2 FNYEAQ. This CDR3 is CASSFTPWGSGLKTETQYF. Here the CDR3 DNA reads TGTGCCAGCAGCTTCACCCCCTGGGGTAGCGGGCTTAAGACAGAGACCCAGTACTTC.

This clone was counted between two and nine times. The rearrangement joins TRBV11-3 to TRBJ2-1; 9 bases map to TRBD2. CDR1 is SGHNT, CDR2 YENEEA, per germline. V shed 0 bases and J 5 bases; nucleotides not matched to a gene: 5. This CDR3 has 16 amino acids. The CDR3 spells CASSLDLAGLNNEQFF. CDR3 nucleotides: TGTGCCAGCAGCTTAGACCTAGCGGGATTAAACAATGAGCAGTTCTTC.

The chain uses TRBV19 and TRBJ2-7, with 7 nucleotides matching TRBD1. Germline V gene lookup returns CDR1 LNHDA and CDR2 SQIVND (reference sequence). The CDR3 length is 14 residues. Trimming removed 2 bases from V and 9 bases from J; junction bases left unmatched: 10. CDR3 region: CASSIRTGGTAQYF. The CDR3 DNA follows: TGTGCCAGTAGTATAAGGACAGGAGGAACTGCGCAGTACTTC.

This chain uses TRBV6-1 with TRBJ2-1, with TRBD2 matching 9 bases. This CDR3 has 15 amino acids. Looked up from germline, CDR1 is MNHNS and CDR2 is SASEGT. With V trimmed by 7 bases and J by 0 bases, 4 bases remained unmatched. Here the CDR3 reads CASTPGLASYNEQFF. CDR3 sequence (DNA): TGTGCCAGCACTCCGGGACTAGCCTCCTACAATGAGCAGTTCTTC.

The CDR3 sequence is CASRKTGAGTEAFF. The CDR3 region has the DNA TGTGCCAGCCGAAAAACAGGGGCTGGAACTGAAGCTTTCTTT. V is TRBV27 and J is TRBJ1-1; 7 positions match TRBD1. The CDR3 is made up of 14 amino acids. Germline V gene sequence: CDR1 MNHEY, CDR2 SMNVEV (reference sequence). With V trimmed by 8 bases and J by 5 bases, 11 bases remained unmatched.

The chain combines TRBV28 with TRBJ1-2, with 8 positions matching TRBD1. The CDR3 spans 15 residues. In germline, CDR1 is MDHEN, CDR2 SYDVKM. The ends lost 3 bases at V and 4 bases at J; junction bases unmatched: 7. CDR3 residues: CASSFQGALPYGYTF. The CDR3 DNA is TGTGCCAGCAGTTTTCAGGGGGCGCTTCCCTATGGCTACACCTTC.

This clone appeared a single time. This chain uses TRBV29-1 with TRBJ1-1; possibly TRBD1 for D (5 bases). Germline V gene lookup returns CDR1 SQVTM and CDR2 ANQGSEA. The CDR3 covers 14 residues. The germline V and J ends were trimmed by 6 bases and 3 bases, with 17 bases remaining between them. CDR3 amino acids: CSVAVAGLYTEAFF. The CDR3 DNA reads TGCAGCGTCGCCGTGGCAGGGTTGTACACTGAAGCTTTCTTT.

The genes are TRBV6-5 and TRBJ2-2; the D call may be TRBD1 or TRBD2 (5 bases each). The CDR3 covers 13 residues. CDR1 is MNHEY, CDR2 SVGAGI, per germline. V was shortened by 6 bases and J by 6 bases, with 11 bases between the two germline ends. The CDR3, as DNA: TGTGCCAGCAGCCCACCGGGACCCGGGGAGCTGTTTTTT. Translating gives CASSPPGPGELFF.

This chain links TRBV7-9 with TRBJ1-1, with D possibly matching TRBD1 (5 bases). Trimming removed 1 base from V and 5 bases from J, with 8 bases in between. CDR3 length: 13 residues. Germline-derived CDR1 and CDR2 are SEHNR and FQNEAQ (reference sequence). The CDR3 nucleotides read TGTGCCAGCAGCTTAGAAAGGGGTACTGAAGCTTTCTTT. Translating it yields CASSLERGTEAFF.

CDR3 sequence reads: CASSQDRTGYDTQYF. CDR3 sequence (DNA): TGTGCCAGCAGCCAAGATCGGACTGGATACGATACGCAGTATTTT. The rearrangement uses TRBV14 and TRBJ2-3; TRBD2 is a possible D gene (5 bases). The CDR3 has 15 amino acids. V lost 0 bases and J 6 bases, leaving 13 bases between the germline ends. Germline V gene lookup returns CDR1 SGHDN and CDR2 FVKESK.

This chain joins TRBV19 and TRBJ1-6, with D possibly being TRBD1 (5 bases). The CDR3 contains 15 residues. V gave up 7 bases and J gave up 10 bases, with 20 bases separating them. Germline CDR1 reads LNHDA; CDR2 reads SQIVND (reference sequence). CDR3 in DNA: TGTGCCAGTAACCCAGGGAGCTGGAACATGTCACCCCTCCACTTT. Translating gives CASNPGSWNMSPLHF.

The V call is TRBV6-5, the J call TRBJ1-2; D uncertain. V dropped 5 bases and J dropped 4 bases, with 11 bases sitting between them. CDR1 is MNHEY and CDR2 is SVGAGI in the germline V gene. This CDR3 has 13 residues. The CDR3 DNA sequence: TGTGCCAGCAGTGCCGGACCGAGCTATGGCTACACCTTC. It codes for CASSAGPSYGYTF.

The chain recombines TRBV6-5 with TRBJ1-5; D is perhaps TRBD1 (5 bases). V lost 6 bases to trimming and J lost 4 bases, with 16 bases between them. Per the germline V gene, CDR1 is MNHEY and CDR2 is SVGAGI. The CDR3 loop spans 15 amino acids. CDR3 residues: CASSRNPGENQPQHF. DNA for the CDR3: TGTGCCAGCAGCCGAAATCCGGGGGAGAATCAGCCCCAGCATTTT.

V usage is TRBV30 and J usage is TRBJ1-1, with D perhaps TRBD1 (5 bases). CDR3 length equals 14 residues. Trimming shortened V by 0 bases and J by 0 bases, and 8 bases separated the two germline ends. From germline, CDR1 is GTSNPN and CDR2 SVGIG (reference sequence). The CDR3 protein is CAWSVRQLNTEAFF. The CDR3 DNA sequence: TGTGCCTGGAGTGTTAGACAGTTGAACACTGAAGCTTTCTTT.

The chain is built from TRBV9 and TRBJ2-3; possible D gene TRBD1, 6 bases. Germline V gene lookup returns CDR1 SGDLS and CDR2 YYNGEE. The V end was cut by 0 bases, the J end by 4 bases, with 9 bases between. CDR3 size: 14 residues. In nucleotides, the CDR3 is TGTGCCAGCAGCGTAGATTGGGGGCCAGATACGCAGTATTTT. Its protein is CASSVDWGPDTQYF. The complete variable domain, with remaining parts taken from reference TRBV9 and TRBJ2-3, reads DSGVTQTPKHLITATGQRVTLRCSPRSGDLSVYWYQQSLDQGLQFLIQYYNGEERAKGNILERFSAQQFPDLHSELNLSSLELGDSALYFCASSVDWGPDTQYFGPGTRLTVL.

The V call is TRBV7-6, the J call TRBJ1-1; D perhaps matches TRBD1 (6 bases). Germline loops: CDR1 SGHVS, CDR2 FNYEAQ. The CDR3 sequence is 13 residues long. V shed 0 bases and J shed 5 bases, with 7 bases lying between them. CDR3 bases: TGTGCCAGCAGCTTAGCCCAGGGGACTGAAGCTTTCTTT. The encoded protein is CASSLAQGTEAFF.

CDR3 sequence reads: CASRPGGPTNTEAFF. The DNA of the CDR3 is TGCGCCAGCAGGCCCGGGGGGCCAACGAACACTGAAGCTTTCTTT. The rearrangement uses TRBV5-1 and TRBJ1-1, with D possibly TRBD1 on 6 matching bases. The CDR3 sequence is 15 residues long. The V gene's germline CDR1 is SGHRS and CDR2 YFSETQ. Trimming took off 5 bases at V and 1 base at J, with 15 bases between the two ends.